The present T cell receptor (beta chain) was sequenced within a study of monozygotic twins with inflammatory bowel disease. Concerning this clonotype: Its antigen is not known.

With no T cell sorting beforehand, total RNA was isolated from whole blood. Per germline, CDR1 KGHSH and CDR2 LQKENI. The CDR3 consists of 14 residues. Study-wide results and limits: Twin concordance left repertoire similarity unchanged, with limited power a possible explanation for this lack of difference.

The RNA usage for each TCR library was 3500 ng of total RNA. Template switching was used to attach UMIs, which incorporated a 6-nucleotide sample barcode. TCRdb reprocessed the 5' RACE reads and reports one entry per CDR3 protein, with no DNA. The sample table includes approximately 330,000 distinct CDR3 sequences. Sequencing input: blood. The sequence was collected from a human donor with ulcerative colitis or Crohn's disease, or a healthy co-twin of an affected twin (not recorded which). The chain recombines TRBV18 with TRBJ1-3. CDR3 sequence reads: CASSPSESGNTIYF.